Listed here are 22 T cell receptor beta chains from one sample, sequenced in a study of T-cell memory formation after mild COVID-19. TCRdb re-derived calls from the 5' RACE reads in MiXCR, one entry per CDR3 protein. The sample shows a few hundred thousand distinct CDR3 sequences, 28% of them seen only once. The sequenced material came from PBMCs or a T cell subset sorted from them (not recorded which). All receptors derive from an adult woman who had mild COVID-19 (a few samples of this study predate the infection). Cell type and time point are not known.

This clonotype came up a few times. The chain employs TRBV4-1 and TRBJ1-2; tentative D call: TRBD1 (6 bases). The CDR3 consists of 16 residues. Trimming took 3 bases from V and 4 from J, leaving 18 bases between them. Per germline, CDR1 MGHRA and CDR2 YSYEKL. The DNA of the CDR3 is TGCGCCAGCAGCCACCGCTTAAGACAGGAATCCTATGGCTACACCTTC. This gives the protein CASSHRLRQESYGYTF.

This clonotype was counted between two and nine times. The chain combines TRBV4-3 with TRBJ2-1; no reliable D call. CDR1 is LGHNA, CDR2 YSLEER, per germline. The CDR3 has 16 residues. V was cut by 1 base and J by 5 bases, with 15 bases left in between. The CDR3 coding sequence is TGCGCCAGCAGCCAAGGGCGGAACCTAGGGAACAATGAGCAGTTCTTC. Translating it yields CASSQGRNLGNNEQFF.

This clonotype was counted a few times. The chain has TRBV2 and TRBJ2-3; 14 positions agree with TRBD2. CDR1 is SNHLY, CDR2 FYNNEI, per germline. This CDR3 comprises 18 residues. J was trimmed by 5 bases and V by 3 bases; bases with no gene match: 10. CDR3 amino acids: CASSEGLAGVRSQDTQYF. CDR3 coding DNA: TGTGCCAGCAGTGAGGGACTAGCGGGAGTCCGTTCCCAAGATACGCAGTATTTT.

The V call is TRBV7-8, the J call TRBJ2-7; D assignment may be TRBD1 or TRBD2 (5 bases each). The V gene lost 7 bases and the J gene lost 6 bases, with 19 bases spanning the gap. Per the germline V gene, CDR1 is SGHVS and CDR2 is FQNEAQ. The CDR3 length is 14 residues. CDR3 nucleotide sequence: TGTGCCAGCAAATCCAGGGTTGTCAGCGGCGAGCAGTACTTC. Translation gives CASKSRVVSGEQYF.

This clonotype was detected only a few times. The chain combines TRBV9 with TRBJ2-5; tentative D call: TRBD1 (6 bases). V was clipped by 0 bases and J by 5 bases, with 17 bases between them. Germline lookup yields CDR1 SGDLS and CDR2 YYNGEE. There are 16 residues in the CDR3. DNA for the CDR3: TGTGCCAGCAGCGTAGGATACAGGGATTCGGCCGAGACCCAGTACTTC. Translation: CASSVGYRDSAETQYF.

This clonotype was counted a few times. The chain couples TRBV29-1 to TRBJ2-3; the D call may be TRBD1 or TRBD2 (5 bases each). CDR3 length equals 15 residues. The V gene's germline CDR1 is SQVTM and CDR2 ANQGSEA. With 5 bases removed from V and 2 bases from J, the gap between germline ends came to 17 bases. The CDR3 protein is CSVTYRDRSTDTQYF. The CDR3 DNA reads TGCAGCGTTACTTACCGGGACCGCTCCACAGATACGCAGTATTTT.

V gene TRBV20-1 combines with J gene TRBJ2-3; TRBD2 matches 11 bases. J was trimmed by 3 bases and V by 6 bases; bases with no gene match: 14. The CDR3 length is 17 residues. From germline, CDR1 is DFQATT and CDR2 SNEGSKA (reference sequence). As DNA, the CDR3 is TGCAGTGCCCCATCCGTAGCGGGGGGGCCGAGTACAGATACGCAGTATTTT. It specifies CSAPSVAGGPSTDTQYF.

The chain employs TRBV7-9 and TRBJ2-5, with D possibly TRBD1 on 6 matching bases. The CDR3 loop spans 12 amino acids. In germline, CDR1 is SEHNR, CDR2 FQNEAQ (reference sequence). Trimming left V 4 bases short and J 3 bases short, with 6 bases between. The CDR3 nucleotides read TGTGCCAGCAGCTACAGGGAAGAGACCCAGTACTTC. Translating it yields CASSYREETQYF.

This clonotype was seen only a few times. The V and J genes are TRBV7-9 and TRBJ1-2; D ambiguous. The length of the CDR3 is 14 residues. With 0 bases removed from V and 4 bases from J, the gap between germline ends came to 9 bases. The germline V gene has CDR1 SEHNR and CDR2 FQNEAQ (reference sequence). This CDR3 is CASSLASGGYGYTF. The CDR3 DNA reads as TGTGCCAGCAGCTTAGCGTCAGGCGGCTATGGCTACACCTTC.

The genes are TRBV7-9 and TRBJ2-1; 10 bases are shared with TRBD2. The length of the CDR3 is 16 residues. With V trimmed by 0 bases and J by 7 bases, 6 bases remained unmatched. Germline CDR1 and CDR2: SEHNR and FQNEAQ (reference sequence). The CDR3 here is CASSLALAGVLNEQFF. The CDR3 DNA reads as TGTGCCAGCAGCTTAGCTCTAGCGGGGGTCTTAAATGAGCAGTTCTTC.

The chain employs TRBV7-9 and TRBJ1-1, with D unresolved. This CDR3 spans 21 amino acids. Trimming left V 5 bases short and J 0 bases short, with 31 bases between. Germline V CDR1 and CDR2: SEHNR, FQNEAQ (reference sequence). In DNA form, the CDR3 reads TGTGCCAGCAGCCCCGGCCTTAAAAGTACAGAGCCTCGGGGATTGAACACTGAAGCTTTCTTT. Translation: CASSPGLKSTEPRGLNTEAFF. Using reference TRBV7-9 and TRBJ1-1 for the parts outside the CDR3, the full variable domain is DTGVSQNPRHKITKRGQNVTFRCDPISEHNRLYWYRQTLGQGPEFLTYFQNEAQLEKSRLLSDRFSAERPKGSFSTLEIQRTEQGDSAMYLCASSPGLKSTEPRGLNTEAFFGQGTRLTVV.

CDR3 amino acids: CASSSMKVPSYEQYF. Written as DNA, the CDR3 is TGTGCCAGCAGTTCGATGAAAGTCCCGAGCTACGAGCAGTACTTC. This chain joins TRBV28 and TRBJ2-7; D not certain. The CDR3 consists of 15 residues. The V gene's germline CDR1 is MDHEN and CDR2 SYDVKM. The ends were cut back, 4 bases at V and 3 bases at J, with 16 bases in the middle.

The rearrangement uses TRBV24-1 and TRBJ2-2, with D unresolved. The CDR3 sequence is 16 residues long. From germline, CDR1 is KGHDR and CDR2 SFDVKD. V was trimmed by 7 bases and J by 0 bases, leaving 14 bases between them. CDR3 coding DNA: TGTGCCACCAGCCCGACGGACGGATCGAACACCGGGGAGCTGTTTTTT. Residues: CATSPTDGSNTGELFF.

V gene TRBV4-2 combines with J gene TRBJ2-5; 7 bases line up with TRBD2. Losses at the gene ends were 3 bases for V and 2 bases for J; bases not matched to a gene: 18. Looked up from germline, CDR1 is LGHNA and CDR2 is YNFKEQ. This CDR3 region has 19 residues. CDR3 nucleotide sequence: TGTGCCAGCAGCCAGTACCCGGAGGGGTCTAGCGGTCTACAAGAGACCCAGTACTTC. This codes for CASSQYPEGSSGLQETQYF.

This sequence joins TRBV13 and TRBJ1-1; a possible D gene is TRBD1 (6 bases). Trimming cost V 4 bases and J 11 bases, with 23 bases left between them. Germline CDR1 reads PRHDT; CDR2 reads FYEKMQ (reference sequence). CDR3 size: 15 residues. The CDR3, as DNA: TGTGCCAGCAGCTCCCCCGAGCGGGGACAACTAGGGGCTTTCTTT. The encoded protein is CASSSPERGQLGAFF.

This clonotype occurred a few times. J is TRBJ2-7 and V is TRBV7-9; D is perhaps TRBD1 (6 bases). Deletions cut 5 bases from V and 3 bases from J, with 11 bases between. Germline-derived CDR1 and CDR2 are SEHNR and FQNEAQ (reference sequence). This CDR3 is 13 amino acids long. The CDR3 region has the DNA TGTGCCAGCAGCGACGGGACATACTACGAGCAGTACTTC. Translating it yields CASSDGTYYEQYF.

The chain employs TRBV28 and TRBJ2-7, with 8 bases fitting TRBD1. The V and J ends lost 2 bases and 4 bases, in that order; junction bases with no gene match: 7. Germline-derived CDR1 and CDR2 are MDHEN and SYDVKM. The length of the CDR3 is 15 residues. CDR3 nucleotide sequence: TGTGCCAGCAGTTTACCCAGCGACAGGGGATACGAGCAGTACTTC. This codes for CASSLPSDRGYEQYF.

This clonotype was detected only a few times. This sequence joins TRBV5-5 and TRBJ2-7; TRBD1 might be the D (6 bases). CDR1 and CDR2 (germline): SGHKS, YYEKEE (reference sequence). V dropped 6 bases and J dropped 5 bases, with 21 bases sitting between them. The CDR3 is 15 residues long. The CDR3 DNA reads TGTGCCAGCAACGTCCAGGGGTCTGGGTACGACGAGCAGTACTTC. Translated, it gives CASNVQGSGYDEQYF.

This chain uses TRBV5-1 with TRBJ2-7, with D possibly matching TRBD2 (5 bases). CDR3 size: 13 residues. Germline CDR1 reads SGHRS; CDR2 reads YFSETQ. The V and J ends lost 2 bases and 9 bases respectively, with 15 bases between them. CDR3 sequence (DNA): TGCGCCAGCAGCTTTAAGCAATACAGCGGGCAGTACTTC. Protein sequence: CASSFKQYSGQYF.

The V and J genes are TRBV20-1 and TRBJ1-2; 7 positions agree with TRBD1. CDR1 is DFQATT and CDR2 is SNEGSKA in the germline V gene (reference sequence). This CDR3 region has 16 residues. Trimming took 0 bases from V and 4 from J; bases not matched to a gene: 11. This CDR3 is CSAREIIAGGPYGYTF. The DNA for the CDR3 is TGCAGTGCTAGAGAGATTATCGCAGGGGGACCCTATGGCTACACCTTC.

The chain combines TRBV7-2 with TRBJ1-1; TRBD1 agrees at 8 bases. Germline V gene data show CDR1 as SGHTA and CDR2 as FQGNSA. With 5 bases clipped from V and 5 bases from J, the junction kept 10 bases outside the gene matches. This CDR3 has 15 amino acids. The CDR3 loop is CASSLSGQGLTEAFF. The CDR3 DNA reads as TGTGCCAGCAGCCTAAGCGGACAGGGCTTGACTGAAGCTTTCTTT.

J is TRBJ2-5 and V is TRBV5-6, with 12 positions matching TRBD2. V lost 4 bases to trimming and J lost 9 bases; unmatched junction nucleotides: 10. This CDR3 is 15 amino acids long. Per the germline V gene, CDR1 is SGHDT and CDR2 is YYEEEE. This CDR3 reads CASSMERLAGVSQYF. CDR3 bases: TGTGCCAGCAGCATGGAGAGACTAGCGGGAGTGTCCCAGTACTTC. Complete variable domain (other parts from reference TRBV5-6 and TRBJ2-5): DAGVTQSPTHLIKTRGQQVTLRCSPKSGHDTVSWYQQALGQGPQFIFQYYEEEERQRGNFPDRFSGHQFPNYSSELNVNALLLGDSALYLCASSMERLAGVSQYFGPGTRLLVL.